The following is a TCR beta chain sequence with its context. This entry comes from a study of graft-versus-host responses after intestinal transplantation. About the research overall: Every one of the recipients received anti-thymocyte globulin induction and afterwards took tacrolimus and steroids for 3 to 4 years.

Germline lookup yields CDR1 SGHTA and CDR2 FQGNSA. V was shortened by 1 base and J by 6 bases, with 19 bases between the two germline ends. CDR3 length: 17 amino acids. This table comes from immunoSEQ multiplex PCR, and its TCRdb copy is limited to in-frame clones, with some not included. This table holds about 54,000 clones, roughly nine tenths found once. This chain uses TRBV7-2 with TRBJ2-1, with D maybe TRBD2 (5 bases). The sequence was collected from a human patient who received an intestinal transplant, so some T cells may come from the graft donor. Specimen: PBMCs, collected roughly 660 days after intestinal transplant. The CDR3 sequence: CASSLVFGRGVSNEQFF. CDR3 sequence (DNA): TGTGCCAGCAGCTTAGTTTTTGGACGGGGAGTAAGCAATGAGCAGTTCTTC.